This T cell receptor (beta chain) was documented in a study of human T cells and chemical hapten exposure. Overall study context: Patches that contained 0.01% DPC were applied to the upper back and read at 6 days. It was small differences in pooled library volume that mainly caused per-sample TCR yields to vary. General study results and limits: After DPC sensitization, TCRs above 1 in 1000 frequency showed no change.

The sample's time point: patch test 3, about 24 weeks after DPC sensitization. Treatment noted: therapeutic diphenylcyclopropenone sensitization with weekly scalp DPC. Unfractionated whole blood served as the source for total RNA extraction. Concerning this clonotype itself: Its antigen remains unidentified.

Using its own MiXCR run on the RACE reads, TCRdb lists one record per CDR3 protein. The table records about 82,000 distinct CDR3 sequences, under 15% of them present only once. The origin of this receptor is a woman aged 50 to 60 with alopecia areata. Some clones in this sample may be carry-over from other donors' samples. This specimen was whole blood, taken in connection with sensitization to the hapten diphenylcyclopropenone (DPC).

CDR3 coding DNA: TGTGCCAGCAGCGAGAGGACTAGCGGTACGAACACCGGGGAGCTGTTTTTT. It specifies CASSERTSGTNTGELFF. The V gene is TRBV9, the J gene TRBJ2-2; TRBD2 matches at 10 bases. Germline loops: CDR1 SGDLS, CDR2 YYNGEE. V lost 3 bases, J lost 0 bases, and 5 bases stayed unmatched. The CDR3 sequence is 17 residues long.